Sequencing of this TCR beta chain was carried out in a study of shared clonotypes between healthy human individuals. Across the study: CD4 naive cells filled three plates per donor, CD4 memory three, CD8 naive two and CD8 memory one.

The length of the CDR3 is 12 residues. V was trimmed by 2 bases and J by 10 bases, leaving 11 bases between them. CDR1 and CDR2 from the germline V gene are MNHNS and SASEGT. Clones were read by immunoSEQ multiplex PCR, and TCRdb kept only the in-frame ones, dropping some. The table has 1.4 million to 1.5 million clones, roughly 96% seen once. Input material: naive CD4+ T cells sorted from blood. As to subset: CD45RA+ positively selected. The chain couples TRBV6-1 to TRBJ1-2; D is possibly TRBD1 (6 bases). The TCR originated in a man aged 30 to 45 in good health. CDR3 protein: CASSERDRTYTF. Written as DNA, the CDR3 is TGTGCCAGCAGTGAACGCGACAGGACCTACACCTTC.